A single sample is the source of the 25 T cell receptor beta chains below, sequenced in a study of cytomegalovirus exposure and HLA in healthy donors. The assay was immunoSEQ multiplex PCR, and TCRdb's table has in-frame clones only and misses some. The sample yields 200,000 to 250,000 clones, roughly 83% seen once. The sample was PBMCs. These receptors all come from a woman aged 25 to 39 in good health and CMV-seropositive.

The rearrangement links TRBV4-3 to TRBJ1-2, with 7 bases matching TRBD1. Germline trimming cut 0 bases from V and 8 bases from J; bases unmatched to any gene: 3. The CDR3 runs 13 residues. From germline, CDR1 is LGHNA and CDR2 YSLEER. The CDR3 sequence is CASSQEGTVGYTF. The CDR3 coding sequence is TGCGCCAGCAGCCAAGAGGGGACAGTCGGCTACACCTTC.

The chain employs TRBV6-1 and TRBJ2-7; 12 positions match TRBD1. Germline V gives CDR1 MNHNS, CDR2 SASEGT. The V and J ends lost 7 bases and 7 bases, in that order; junction bases with no gene match: 8. CDR3 length equals 14 residues. Written as DNA, the CDR3 is TGTGCCAGCAAATCGGGACAGGGGGCAAGGGAGCAGTACTTC. As protein: CASKSGQGAREQYF.

Concerning this clone itself: A read error may account for a junction end that differs from germline. The chain joins TRBV7-3 to TRBJ2-1, with D unresolved. Germline CDR1 reads SGHTA; CDR2 reads FQGTGA. The CDR3 sequence is 12 residues long. This CDR3 is CASSLRHSERFF. CDR3 sequence (DNA): TGTGCCAGCAGCTTAAGGCACAGCGAGCGGTTCTTC.

The chain employs TRBV28 and TRBJ1-5; D is perhaps TRBD1 (5 bases). Trimming cost V 3 bases and J 0 bases, with 15 bases left between them. This CDR3 is built from 17 residues. Germline V gives CDR1 MDHEN, CDR2 SYDVKM. The CDR3 DNA reads as TGTGCCAGCAGTTTGCCCAGGGCCCGCTATAGCAATCAGCCCCAGCATTTT. Amino acid sequence: CASSLPRARYSNQPQHF.

The CDR3 spells CASSPGLDEQYF. DNA for the CDR3: TGCGCCAGCAGCCCGGGGCTGGACGAGCAGTACTTC. The chain couples TRBV4-1 to TRBJ2-7; either TRBD1 or TRBD2 may supply D (5 bases each). V was trimmed by 4 bases and J by 5 bases, leaving 9 bases between them. CDR3 length equals 12 residues. In germline, CDR1 is MGHRA, CDR2 YSYEKL.

This clone was detected a few times. The rearrangement uses TRBV7-9 and TRBJ1-5; 8 bases are shared with TRBD1. Trimming took 3 bases from V and 1 from J; bases not matched to a gene: 8. Looked up from germline, CDR1 is SEHNR and CDR2 is FQNEAQ (reference sequence). CDR3 size: 17 residues. Here the CDR3 DNA reads TGTGCCAGCAGCTTGGGGACAGGCCATCTGAGCAATCAGCCCCAGCATTTT. This gives the protein CASSLGTGHLSNQPQHF.

V gene TRBV27 combines with J gene TRBJ2-7; D is ambiguous. Germline CDR1 reads MNHEY; CDR2 reads SMNVEV (reference sequence). The CDR3 sequence is 13 residues long. Deletions cut 1 base from V and 9 bases from J, with 13 bases between. The CDR3 nucleotides are TGTGCCAGCAGTTTATTCCGTGGTAGGGCGCAGTACTTC. Translating gives CASSLFRGRAQYF.

In its sample, this clone was seen a few times. V gene TRBV6-5 combines with J gene TRBJ1-3; D remains unclear. The CDR3 length is 12 residues. The germline V gene has CDR1 MNHEY and CDR2 SVGAGI. The V end lost 2 bases, the J end lost 14 bases, and 13 bases lay between the germline ends. The CDR3: CASSYDQQKVYF. CDR3 nucleotide sequence: TGTGCCAGCAGTTACGATCAGCAGAAGGTATATTTT.

The chain employs TRBV10-3 and TRBJ1-2, with D tentatively TRBD1 (5 bases). This CDR3 has 13 amino acids. With 11 bases removed from V and 2 bases from J, the gap between germline ends came to 15 bases. Germline CDR1 ENHRY, CDR2 SYGVKD. CDR3 protein: CAQGKGPNYGYTF. The CDR3 region has the DNA TGTGCCCAGGGCAAGGGGCCCAACTATGGCTACACCTTC.

The chain recombines TRBV2 with TRBJ2-1, with a possible D match to TRBD2 (5 bases). The V gene's germline CDR1 is SNHLY and CDR2 FYNNEI. V lost 0 bases to trimming and J lost 5 bases, with 17 bases between them. CDR3 size: 17 residues. The CDR3 here is CASSEAMGGRANNEQFF. CDR3 sequence (DNA): TGTGCCAGCAGTGAAGCTATGGGCGGGCGGGCGAACAATGAGCAGTTCTTC.

The CDR3 region has the DNA TGTGCCTGGAGTCTAAGGAGCAATCAGCCCCAGCATTTT. This gives the protein CAWSLRSNQPQHF. The gene calls are TRBV30 and TRBJ1-5; D remains unclear. Germline V CDR1 and CDR2: GTSNPN, SVGIG (reference sequence). Trimming took off 2 bases at V and 1 base at J, with 6 bases between the two ends. The CDR3 has 13 amino acids. Full variable domain (outside the CDR3, taken from reference TRBV30 and TRBJ1-5): SQTIHQWPATLVQPVGSPLSLECTVEGTSNPNLYWYRQAAGRGLQLLFYSVGIGQISSEVPQNLSASRPQDRQFILSSKKLLLSDSGFYLCAWSLRSNQPQHFGDGTRLSIL.

V is TRBV27 and J is TRBJ1-2; TRBD1 matches 8 bases. This CDR3 is built from 14 residues. Germline assignment: CDR1 MNHEY and CDR2 SMNVEV (reference sequence). With V trimmed by 3 bases and J by 8 bases, 8 bases remained unmatched. This chain's CDR3 is CASSLQGAMGGYTF. The CDR3 DNA follows: TGTGCCAGCAGTTTGCAGGGGGCAATGGGCGGCTACACCTTC.

The chain employs TRBV7-9 and TRBJ2-7, with D maybe TRBD2 (6 bases). Looked up from germline, CDR1 is SEHNR and CDR2 is FQNEAQ (reference sequence). CDR3 length: 14 amino acids. V gave up 10 bases and J gave up 0 bases, with 16 bases separating them. CDR3 in DNA: TGTGCCACCCTTCCCGGGAGTGGCTCCTACGAGCAGTACTTC. This sequence encodes CATLPGSGSYEQYF.

This clone was observed once. The CDR3 protein is CASSLRDRWETQYF. CDR3 coding DNA: TGTGCCAGCAGCTTGAGGGACCGGTGGGAGACCCAGTACTTC. The chain employs TRBV13 and TRBJ2-5; D is tentatively TRBD1 or TRBD2 (5 bases each). V lost 3 bases to trimming and J lost 5 bases, with 13 bases between them. The CDR3 runs 14 residues. Germline values: CDR1 PRHDT, CDR2 FYEKMQ (reference sequence).

The rearrangement joins TRBV9 to TRBJ2-2; D gene unclear. From germline, CDR1 is SGDLS and CDR2 YYNGEE. Trimming left V 3 bases short and J 5 bases short, with 11 bases between. The CDR3 has 14 residues. For the CDR3, the DNA is TGTGCCAGCAGCGGAGGTTTGCGGACCGGGGAGCTGTTTTTT. This sequence encodes CASSGGLRTGELFF. Supplemented by reference TRBV9 and TRBJ2-2, the full variable domain reads DSGVTQTPKHLITATGQRVTLRCSPRSGDLSVYWYQQSLDQGLQFLIQYYNGEERAKGNILERFSAQQFPDLHSELNLSSLELGDSALYFCASSGGLRTGELFFGEGSRLTVL.

The CDR3 DNA follows: TGTGCCAGCAGCTTAGGAGGACAGTCCCCCTGGAGCTCCTACGAGCAGTACTTC. Translated, it gives CASSLGGQSPWSSYEQYF. The genes are TRBV7-2 and TRBJ2-7; possibly TRBD1 for D (6 bases). Germline V gives CDR1 SGHTA, CDR2 FQGNSA. The CDR3 totals 18 residues. V was pared by 1 base and J by 0 bases, with 19 bases between.

The chain carries TRBV11-2 and TRBJ1-2; D is ambiguous. The CDR3 runs to 11 residues. CDR1 and CDR2 from the germline V gene are SGHAT and FQNNGV. V was clipped by 3 bases and J by 1 base, with 0 bases between them. This CDR3 reads CASSFNYGYTF. The DNA of the CDR3 is TGTGCCAGCAGCTTTAACTATGGCTACACCTTC.

The chain carries TRBV2 and TRBJ1-1, with 7 nucleotides matching TRBD1. V was clipped by 3 bases and J by 1 base; unmatched bases: 11. This CDR3 is built from 17 residues. Germline loops: CDR1 SNHLY, CDR2 FYNNEI. This CDR3 is CASSDKGAIPRNTEAFF. The CDR3 DNA follows: TGTGCCAGCAGTGACAAGGGGGCTATACCCCGGAACACTGAAGCTTTCTTT.

V usage is TRBV11-3 and J usage is TRBJ2-3; TRBD2 matches at 8 bases. The V gene's germline CDR1 is SGHNT and CDR2 YENEEA. The V and J ends lost 5 bases and 6 bases, in that order; junction bases with no gene match: 13. The CDR3 is made up of 16 amino acids. The CDR3 coding sequence is TGTGCCAGCAGCAGAACCGGGACTAGTTGGAGTGATACGCAGTATTTT. Amino acids: CASSRTGTSWSDTQYF.

This clone was recorded a few times. This chain joins TRBV12-5 and TRBJ2-5; D is ambiguous. V was trimmed by 3 bases and J by 0 bases, leaving 8 bases between them. Germline lookup yields CDR1 LGHNT and CDR2 FRNRAP. This CDR3 has 14 residues. The CDR3 DNA reads TGTGCTAGTGGTTTCAAGGCCCACCAAGAGACCCAGTACTTC. Translated, it gives CASGFKAHQETQYF.

V is TRBV19 and J is TRBJ2-7, with 7 positions matching TRBD1. Trimming took 10 bases from V and 1 from J; bases not matched to a gene: 7. CDR3 length: 13 amino acids. Germline values: CDR1 LNHDA, CDR2 SQIVND (reference sequence). The CDR3 is CATRGQSSYEQYF. In DNA form, the CDR3 reads TGTGCCACCCGGGGACAGTCATCCTACGAGCAGTACTTC. The variable domain in full, completed from reference TRBV19 and TRBJ2-7, reads DGGITQSPKYLFRKEGQNVTLSCEQNLNHDAMYWYRQDPGQGLRLIYYSQIVNDFQKGDIAEGYSVSREKKESFPLTVTSAQKNPTAFYLCATRGQSSYEQYFGPGTRLTVT.

V is TRBV7-2 and J is TRBJ2-3, with a weak D call TRBD1 (6 bases). V was shortened by 8 bases and J by 5 bases, with 14 bases between the two germline ends. The CDR3 is 13 residues long. The germline gives CDR1 SGHTA, CDR2 FQGNSA. The CDR3 DNA follows: TGTGCCAGCTGTCTTGGGGGCGTAGATACGCAGTATTTT. This sequence encodes CASCLGGVDTQYF.

Worth noting for this clone: Other DNA sequences in the same sample also yield this CDR3. The genes are TRBV27 and TRBJ1-2; D may be TRBD1 (5 bases). Deletions cut 8 bases from V and 5 bases from J, with 9 bases between. The germline V gene has CDR1 MNHEY and CDR2 SMNVEV (reference sequence). The CDR3 extends over 11 amino acids. This CDR3 is CASRDSYGYTF. Written as DNA, the CDR3 is TGTGCCAGCCGAGACAGTTATGGCTACACCTTC.

This sequence joins TRBV19 and TRBJ2-1, with 7 bases that match TRBD2. The CDR3 covers 12 residues. CDR1 and CDR2 (germline): LNHDA, SQIVND (reference sequence). Trimming cost V 5 bases and J 8 bases; bases outside gene matches: 3. CDR3 in amino acids: CASSSTSDEQFF. The CDR3 nucleotides are TGTGCCAGTAGTTCTACTAGCGATGAGCAGTTCTTC.

CDR3 in amino acids: CAWSVRQNTEAFF. CDR3 DNA: TGTGCCTGGAGTGTACGGCAGAACACTGAAGCTTTCTTT. The rearrangement uses TRBV30 and TRBJ1-1; no clear D. CDR1 GTSNPN and CDR2 SVGIG come from the germline V gene (reference sequence). V gave up 0 bases and J gave up 1 base, with 6 bases separating them. This CDR3 is built from 13 residues.